These 23 T cell receptor beta chains came from one sample sequenced in a study of OX40 agonist ivuxolimab in advanced cancers. Profiling relied on immunoSEQ multiplex PCR, and the TCRdb table lists in-frame clones only, not all of them. The table shows around 89,000 clones, with under 95% occurring only once. The sequenced sample was CD4+ or CD8+ T cells sorted from blood, obtained in a trial of the OX40 agonist ivuxolimab. The receptors originated from an adult with an advanced solid tumor such as melanoma, head and neck, liver or kidney cancer.

The chain is built from TRBV30 and TRBJ1-1; TRBD1 matches 10 bases. The CDR3 covers 17 residues. J lost 0 bases, V lost 4 bases, and 11 bases had no gene match. Per the germline V gene, CDR1 is GTSNPN and CDR2 is SVGIG (reference sequence). CDR3 nucleotides: TGTGCCTGGACCAGGGACAGGGGCTATGAATTGAACACTGAAGCTTTCTTT. It encodes CAWTRDRGYELNTEAFF.

This rearrangement joins TRBV10-3 to TRBJ2-7, with a weak D call TRBD1 (5 bases). Trimming removed 5 bases at V and 4 bases at J, with 15 bases between. CDR1 ENHRY and CDR2 SYGVKD come from the germline V gene. The length of the CDR3 is 14 residues. Written as DNA, the CDR3 is TGTGCCATCAGTCTGTCCCTAAAGGGGTACGAGCAGTACTTC. This translates into CAISLSLKGYEQYF.

The chain is built from TRBV11-3 and TRBJ2-7, with 13 bases identical to TRBD2. Trimming at V came to 5 bases and at J to 5 bases, leaving 12 bases not matched to a gene. Germline V lookup: CDR1 SGHNT, CDR2 YENEEA. The CDR3 sequence is 17 residues long. CDR3 amino acids: CASSPTFGTSGVHEQYF. The CDR3 bases are TGTGCCAGCAGCCCGACGTTCGGGACTAGCGGGGTCCACGAGCAGTACTTC.

This chain connects TRBV6-1 to TRBJ1-5; TRBD1 matches 9 bases. The CDR3 totals 16 residues. J was trimmed by 0 bases and V by 3 bases; bases with no gene match: 3. Germline-derived CDR1 and CDR2 are MNHNS and SASEGT. The CDR3 is CASSEWTGVSNQPQHF. CDR3 sequence (DNA): TGTGCCAGCAGTGAGTGGACAGGGGTTAGCAATCAGCCCCAGCATTTT.

The chain is built from TRBV19 and TRBJ2-5, with 10 positions matching TRBD1. The CDR3 runs 13 residues. Germline CDR1 and CDR2: LNHDA and SQIVND (reference sequence). V shed 10 bases and J 5 bases; nucleotides not matched to a gene: 7. CDR3 in amino acids: CATRTGGVETQYF. Written as DNA, the CDR3 is TGTGCCACCCGGACAGGGGGAGTGGAGACCCAGTACTTC.

Only one count was recorded for this clone. The J gene is TRBJ1-5, the V gene TRBV6-5, with D uncertain. Germline V gives CDR1 MNHEY, CDR2 SVGAGI. V lost 8 bases, J lost 0 bases, and 11 bases lay in between. CDR3 length: 14 amino acids. In DNA, the CDR3 is TGTGCCAGCCGAAAAATCGATAGCAATCAGCCCCAGCATTTT. Its protein is CASRKIDSNQPQHF.

The chain has TRBV27 and TRBJ2-6; 8 bases are shared with TRBD1. The germline V gene has CDR1 MNHEY and CDR2 SMNVEV (reference sequence). The trim removed 5 bases at V and 3 bases at J, leaving 6 bases unmatched. The CDR3 has 16 residues. CDR3 protein: CASSTRDRGGANVLTF. In nucleotides, the CDR3 is TGTGCCAGCAGTACCCGAGACAGGGGTGGGGCCAACGTCCTGACTTTC.

In this sample, this clone turned up a few times. This chain joins TRBV2 and TRBJ1-5; D gene unclear. The CDR3 runs to 14 residues. The V gene lost 1 base and the J gene lost 4 bases, with 8 bases spanning the gap. Germline lookup yields CDR1 SNHLY and CDR2 FYNNEI. CDR3 sequence (DNA): TGTGCCAGCAGTGAAGAGGCGGCGAATCAGCCCCAGCATTTT. Translating it yields CASSEEAANQPQHF.

The chain recombines TRBV5-1 with TRBJ2-7; D possibly uses TRBD1 or TRBD2 (5 bases each). Trimming cost V 0 bases and J 6 bases, with 16 bases left between them. CDR3 length: 15 amino acids. CDR1 is SGHRS and CDR2 is YFSETQ in the germline V gene. CDR3 DNA: TGCGCCAGCAGCTTGGTGTCAGGGAGTAATGGCGAGCAGTACTTC. Protein: CASSLVSGSNGEQYF.

The chain links TRBV7-9 to TRBJ2-1, with TRBD2 identical over 9 bases. The CDR3 is 16 amino acids. V gave up 6 bases and J gave up 0 bases; unmatched junction bases: 6. Germline V gene sequence: CDR1 SEHNR, CDR2 FQNEAQ (reference sequence). CDR3 in amino acids: CASRAETSGSYNEQFF. In DNA form, the CDR3 reads TGTGCCAGCAGGGCCGAGACTAGCGGCTCCTACAATGAGCAGTTCTTC.

The chain couples TRBV2 to TRBJ2-3; the match to TRBD2 covers 7 bases. The V and J ends lost 7 bases and 6 bases, in that order; junction bases with no gene match: 13. This CDR3 contains 15 residues. The germline CDR1 and CDR2 sequences are SNHLY and FYNNEI. The CDR3 region is CASNGGLGLTDTQYF. In nucleotides, the CDR3 is TGTGCCAGCAATGGCGGACTAGGTCTAACGGATACGCAGTATTTT. The whole variable domain, filled in from reference TRBV2 and TRBJ2-3, reads EPEVTQTPSHQVTQMGQEVILRCVPISNHLYFYWYRQILGQKVEFLVSFYNNEISEKSEIFDDQFSVERPDGSNFTLKIRSTKLEDSAMYFCASNGGLGLTDTQYFGPGTRLTVL.

This clone was seen a single time. The chain recombines TRBV20-1 with TRBJ1-2; no firm D call. Germline V gives CDR1 DFQATT, CDR2 SNEGSKA (reference sequence). CDR3 size: 11 residues. V lost 4 bases and J 0 bases, leaving 3 bases between the germline ends. The DNA of the CDR3 is TGCAGTGCTACCTCTAACTATGGCTACACCTTC. Amino acid sequence: CSATSNYGYTF.

To note about this clone: At one of its ends the junction is not consistent with the germline gene, which may arise from a read error. The gene calls are TRBV10-1 and TRBJ2-7; the D call may be TRBD1 or TRBD2 (6 bases each). CDR1 is WNHNN, CDR2 SYGVQD, per germline (reference sequence). This CDR3 spans 14 amino acids. For the CDR3, the DNA is TGCGCCAGCAGTGAGTCGGGGGGCTCCCACGAGCAGTACTTC. Translating it yields CASSESGGSHEQYF.

This chain joins TRBV9 and TRBJ1-1; 8 nucleotides align to TRBD1. The germline V gene encodes CDR1 SGDLS and CDR2 YYNGEE. The CDR3 has 18 residues. J was trimmed by 0 bases and V by 4 bases; bases with no gene match: 14. The CDR3 DNA follows: TGTGCCAGCAGCCAAGTGGGGGGGACAGGTTCCTTGAACACTGAAGCTTTCTTT. Protein: CASSQVGGTGSLNTEAFF. The full variable domain, completed using reference TRBV9 and TRBJ1-1, is DSGVTQTPKHLITATGQRVTLRCSPRSGDLSVYWYQQSLDQGLQFLIQYYNGEERAKGNILERFSAQQFPDLHSELNLSSLELGDSALYFCASSQVGGTGSLNTEAFFGQGTRLTVV.

V usage is TRBV5-1 and J usage is TRBJ2-5, with 8 nucleotides matching TRBD2. The DNA end is a closer match to TRBJ2-7, so the J assignment may be wrong. In germline, CDR1 is SGHRS, CDR2 YFSETQ. CDR3 length: 14 residues. Here the CDR3 reads CASSYSSGTDEQYF. The CDR3 DNA sequence: TGCGCCAGCAGCTACAGTAGCGGGACTGACGAGCAGTACTTC.

The genes are TRBV19 and TRBJ1-1, with unresolved D. V lost 1 base and J 8 bases, leaving 11 bases between the germline ends. The CDR3 extends over 13 amino acids. Germline V CDR1 and CDR2: LNHDA, SQIVND (reference sequence). The CDR3 sequence: CASSIALGTEAFF. The CDR3 coding sequence is TGTGCCAGTAGTATAGCTCTGGGAACCGAAGCTTTCTTT. Supplemented by reference TRBV19 and TRBJ1-1, the full variable domain reads DGGITQSPKYLFRKEGQNVTLSCEQNLNHDAMYWYRQDPGQGLRLIYYSQIVNDFQKGDIAEGYSVSREKKESFPLTVTSAQKNPTAFYLCASSIALGTEAFFGQGTRLTVV.

The rearrangement joins TRBV6-1 to TRBJ2-5; 11 nucleotides align to TRBD1. Germline assignment: CDR1 MNHNS and CDR2 SASEGT. This CDR3 has 16 residues. Trimming took 0 bases from V and 6 from J; bases not matched to a gene: 6. CDR3 residues: CASSEAGTGGRKTQYF. The DNA of the CDR3 is TGTGCCAGCAGTGAAGCAGGGACAGGGGGTAGGAAGACCCAGTACTTC.

This chain links TRBV10-2 with TRBJ2-1, with D perhaps assigned TRBD1 or TRBD2 (6 bases each). CDR3 length equals 18 residues. Trimming pared 3 bases from V and 0 bases from J, leaving 18 bases between. The germline V gene encodes CDR1 WSHSY and CDR2 SAAADI. CDR3 coding DNA: TGCGCCAGCAGTGATTTAGTGGGGGGCCGAAGCTCCTACAATGAGCAGTTCTTC. Encoded protein: CASSDLVGGRSSYNEQFF.

The J gene is TRBJ1-5, the V gene TRBV29-1, with D unclear. V was trimmed by 3 bases and J by 0 bases, leaving 6 bases between them. The CDR3 loop spans 13 amino acids. Germline V lookup: CDR1 SQVTM, CDR2 ANQGSEA. Here the CDR3 reads CSVDQDSNQPQHF. The CDR3 coding sequence is TGCAGCGTTGACCAGGATAGCAATCAGCCCCAGCATTTT.

The V call is TRBV2, the J call TRBJ1-1; D remains ambiguous. V was cut by 5 bases and J by 0 bases, with 13 bases left in between. Germline V lookup: CDR1 SNHLY, CDR2 FYNNEI. The CDR3 consists of 15 residues. CDR3 nucleotides: TGTGCCAGCAGTAGCCGCCGGGAAATGAACACTGAAGCTTTCTTT. Residues: CASSSRREMNTEAFF.

CDR3 sequence (DNA): TGTGCCAGCAGCTTCGGACAGGGGGGTGAGCAGTACTTC. It specifies CASSFGQGGEQYF. This chain uses TRBV5-4 with TRBJ2-7; 10 nucleotides line up with TRBD1. The germline CDR1 and CDR2 sequences are SGHNT and YYREEE (reference sequence). V lost 2 bases and J lost 7; bases outside the gene matches: 3. The length of the CDR3 is 13 residues.

The rearrangement joins TRBV5-4 to TRBJ2-3, with 13 bases that match TRBD2. V trimming: 5 bases; J trimming: 5 bases; junction bases outside the gene matches: 5. Germline V lookup: CDR1 SGHNT, CDR2 YYREEE (reference sequence). This CDR3 has 15 residues. As DNA, the CDR3 is TGTGCCAGCAGTCGGACTAGCGGGAGTGTAGATACGCAGTATTTT. It codes for CASSRTSGSVDTQYF.

The chain recombines TRBV10-3 with TRBJ1-1, with D possibly being TRBD1 (5 bases). Germline loops: CDR1 ENHRY, CDR2 SYGVKD. The V gene lost 4 bases and the J gene lost 7 bases, with 13 bases spanning the gap. This CDR3 is 13 amino acids long. The CDR3 sequence: CAISGDHRGEAFF. The CDR3, as DNA: TGTGCCATCAGTGGGGACCATAGGGGTGAAGCTTTCTTT.